This entry lists 21 T cell receptor beta chains sequenced from one sample in a study of patients and donors after allogeneic stem cell transplantation. One entry per CDR3 protein, called by TCRdb with MiXCR from the RT-PCR reads. The sample yields 200,000 to 250,000 distinct CDR3 sequences, over 30% seen once. The sample comprised blood, either unsorted or a sorted T cell fraction (not recorded which). Source of these receptors: a human donor who was either an allogeneic HSCT recipient or a stem cell or donor lymphocyte infusion donor (not recorded which). It is not recorded whose cells these are; they may come from a transplant donor.

This clonotype was observed a single time. The CDR3 coding sequence is TGTGCCAGCAGTGAGGCAGGGCCGATCTCTGGAAACACCATATATTTT. As protein: CASSEAGPISGNTIYF. The rearrangement uses TRBV25-1 and TRBJ1-3, with TRBD1 as a possible D gene (5 bases). Trimming removed 3 bases from V and 0 bases from J, with 12 bases in between. The CDR3 length is 16 residues. Germline V gene data show CDR1 as MGHDK and CDR2 as SYGVNS.

V gene TRBV4-1 combines with J gene TRBJ1-2, with D possibly matching TRBD1 (5 bases). The CDR3 length is 16 residues. V dropped 5 bases and J dropped 2 bases, with 18 bases sitting between them. Germline V gives CDR1 MGHRA, CDR2 YSYEKL. CDR3 residues: CASSFRRDPTNYGYTF. The CDR3 DNA reads TGCGCCAGCAGCTTCCGCCGGGACCCCACCAACTATGGCTACACCTTC.

The chain couples TRBV5-1 to TRBJ1-1; the D gene is possibly TRBD1 (5 bases). Germline V gene lookup returns CDR1 SGHRS and CDR2 YFSETQ. The V and J ends lost 0 bases and 0 bases respectively, with 9 bases between them. The CDR3 is 15 amino acids. For the CDR3, the DNA is TGCGCCAGCAGCTTGGCCGACAGATTGAACACTGAAGCTTTCTTT. Translation: CASSLADRLNTEAFF. Combining the CDR3 with reference TRBV5-1 and TRBJ1-1 gives the whole variable domain KAGVTQTPRYLIKTRGQQVTLSCSPISGHRSVSWYQQTPGQGLQFLFEYFSETQRNKGNFPGRFSGRQFSNSRSEMNVSTLELGDSALYLCASSLADRLNTEAFFGQGTRLTVV.

The chain employs TRBV3-1 and TRBJ1-1; a weak D match, TRBD1 (5 bases). V dropped 4 bases and J dropped 6 bases, with 12 bases sitting between them. The germline V gene has CDR1 LGHDT and CDR2 YNNKEL (reference sequence). This CDR3 region has 13 residues. CDR3: CASSLYGGAEAFF. For the CDR3, the DNA is TGTGCCAGCAGCCTCTACGGGGGGGCTGAAGCTTTCTTT.

The table lists this clonotype with a few counts. The chain combines TRBV5-1 with TRBJ1-6, with 7 nucleotides matching TRBD1. The length of the CDR3 is 15 residues. The germline gives CDR1 SGHRS, CDR2 YFSETQ. V lost 0 bases, J lost 7 bases, and 4 bases stayed unmatched. The CDR3 spells CASSLEGAINSPLHF. The CDR3 nucleotides read TGCGCCAGCAGCTTGGAGGGGGCAATCAATTCACCCCTCCACTTT.

The genes are TRBV25-1 and TRBJ2-1, with D hard to call. V was clipped by 6 bases and J by 0 bases, with 18 bases between them. This CDR3 has 17 amino acids. Germline assignment: CDR1 MGHDK and CDR2 SYGVNS. DNA of the CDR3: TGTGCCAGCAGGGGCCGCCCAGGCGCCAGCTCCTACAATGAGCAGTTCTTC. Translating gives CASRGRPGASSYNEQFF.

V is TRBV20-1 and J is TRBJ1-6; 7 nucleotides align to TRBD1. The CDR3 totals 18 residues. In germline, CDR1 is DFQATT, CDR2 SNEGSKA (reference sequence). With 0 bases clipped from V and 3 bases from J, the junction kept 11 bases outside the gene matches. The CDR3 DNA reads TGCAGTGCTAGAGATCTCCGGACAGGCTTCCTCTATAATTCACCCCTCCACTTT. It translates to CSARDLRTGFLYNSPLHF.

This clonotype appeared a few times. The CDR3, as DNA: TGTGCCAGCAGCTTGGACCCCTTCTATGGCTACACCTTC. Its protein product is CASSLDPFYGYTF. V gene TRBV5-5 combines with J gene TRBJ1-2; D call uncertain. V was clipped by 0 bases and J by 4 bases, with 7 bases between them. Germline CDR1 is SGHKS and CDR2 is YYEKEE (reference sequence). This CDR3 is 13 amino acids long.

The chain combines TRBV12-3 or TRBV12-4 with TRBJ1-2; a weak D match, TRBD1 (5 bases). The CDR3 loop spans 14 amino acids. Trimming took off 2 bases at V and 1 base at J, with 8 bases between the two ends. For the CDR3, the DNA is TGTGCCAGCAGTTTAAGGGGCCGTAACTATGGCTACACCTTC. It yields the protein CASSLRGRNYGYTF.

DNA of the CDR3: TGTGCCATCAGGGGGGAGCTCTACAATGAGCAGTTCTTC. This sequence encodes CAIRGELYNEQFF. The V and J genes are TRBV10-3 and TRBJ2-1; TRBD1 or TRBD2 may be the D gene (5 bases each). V lost 6 bases and J 3 bases, leaving 9 bases between the germline ends. The CDR3 totals 13 residues. Per the germline V gene, CDR1 is ENHRY and CDR2 is SYGVKD.

This clonotype was seen a handful of times. The chain is built from TRBV9 and TRBJ1-1; D is perhaps TRBD1 (6 bases). The V and J ends lost 0 bases and 0 bases respectively, with 9 bases between them. CDR1 SGDLS and CDR2 YYNGEE come from the germline V gene. This CDR3 has 15 residues. DNA of the CDR3: TGTGCCAGCAGCGTAGCAGGGGCGATGAACACTGAAGCTTTCTTT. Translating it yields CASSVAGAMNTEAFF.

The rearrangement links TRBV12-3 or TRBV12-4 to TRBJ1-5; D remains unclear. Deletions cut 4 bases from V and 3 bases from J, with 13 bases between. The CDR3 has 15 amino acids. The CDR3 region is CASSSSGTVNQPQHF. Here the CDR3 DNA reads TGTGCCAGCAGTTCCAGTGGAACAGTCAATCAGCCCCAGCATTTT.

This clonotype was counted only a few times. The V gene is TRBV15, the J gene TRBJ1-1; tentative D call: TRBD1 (5 bases). The ends were cut back, 1 base at V and 0 bases at J, with 12 bases in the middle. Germline CDR1 is LNHNV and CDR2 is YYDKDF (reference sequence). The CDR3 extends over 16 amino acids. CDR3 DNA sequence: TGTGCCACCAGCAGAGTAGGACAAGCTTTGAACACTGAAGCTTTCTTT. Its translation is CATSRVGQALNTEAFF.

The CDR3 bases are TGCGCCAGCAGCTTGGTGCCCCAACACCTCCAAGAGACCCAGTACTTC. The encoded protein is CASSLVPQHLQETQYF. This rearrangement joins TRBV5-1 to TRBJ2-5; no clear D. The V gene's germline CDR1 is SGHRS and CDR2 YFSETQ. The CDR3 loop spans 16 amino acids. V lost 0 bases and J 1 base, leaving 13 bases between the germline ends. Full variable domain (outside the CDR3, taken from reference TRBV5-1 and TRBJ2-5): KAGVTQTPRYLIKTRGQQVTLSCSPISGHRSVSWYQQTPGQGLQFLFEYFSETQRNKGNFPGRFSGRQFSNSRSEMNVSTLELGDSALYLCASSLVPQHLQETQYFGPGTRLLVL.

This clonotype was found a few times. This rearrangement joins TRBV14 to TRBJ2-7; TRBD1 agrees at 9 bases. J was trimmed by 7 bases and V by 4 bases; bases with no gene match: 8. The CDR3 has 14 residues. The germline gives CDR1 SGHDN, CDR2 FVKESK. The CDR3 DNA reads TGTGCCAGCAGCCCGCGGACAGGGGCTACGGAGCAGTACTTC. It is translated as CASSPRTGATEQYF.

The rearrangement joins TRBV3-1 to TRBJ1-2, with D perhaps matching TRBD1 (6 bases). Germline V gene sequence: CDR1 LGHDT, CDR2 YNNKEL (reference sequence). V was pared by 0 bases and J by 7 bases, with 15 bases between. This CDR3 has 15 amino acids. CDR3 region: CASSQDWGAASGYTF. The CDR3 DNA reads TGTGCCAGCAGCCAAGATTGGGGGGCGGCTTCTGGCTACACCTTC. The variable domain in full, with the rest retrieved from reference TRBV3-1 and TRBJ1-2, is DTAVSQTPKYLVTQMGNDKSIKCEQNLGHDTMYWYKQDSKKFLKIMFSYNNKELIINETVPNRFSPKSPDKAHLNLHINSLELGDSAVYFCASSQDWGAASGYTFGSGTRLTVV.

The V and J genes are TRBV5-1 and TRBJ1-5; no definite D call. Looked up from germline, CDR1 is SGHRS and CDR2 is YFSETQ. Trimming took off 0 bases at V and 5 bases at J, with 6 bases between the two ends. CDR3 length equals 13 residues. The CDR3 bases are TGCGCCAGCAGCTTGGACACCTATCAGCCCCAGCATTTT. Protein: CASSLDTYQPQHF.

This clonotype turned up a few times. The J gene is TRBJ1-4, the V gene TRBV3-1, with TRBD1 identical over 10 bases. The CDR3 is made up of 16 amino acids. CDR1 and CDR2 from the germline V gene are LGHDT and YNNKEL (reference sequence). Unmatched junction bases numbered 9, after V lost 4 bases and J lost 7 bases. The CDR3 here is CASSPAPGTGVEKLFF. CDR3 bases: TGTGCCAGCAGCCCCGCCCCGGGGACAGGGGTTGAAAAACTGTTTTTT.

The sample holds a few counts of this clonotype. This chain connects TRBV20-1 to TRBJ1-1; a possible D gene is TRBD1 (6 bases). CDR3 size: 14 residues. Per the germline V gene, CDR1 is DFQATT and CDR2 is SNEGSKA (reference sequence). The V end lost 4 bases, the J end lost 1 base, and 13 bases lay between the germline ends. The CDR3 region has the DNA TGCAGTGCTATCAGGGGCGGAGGGAACACTGAAGCTTTCTTT. Encoded protein: CSAIRGGGNTEAFF.

The rearrangement joins TRBV5-1 to TRBJ1-4; no reliable D call. CDR3 length equals 16 residues. The V gene's germline CDR1 is SGHRS and CDR2 YFSETQ. Trimming took off 5 bases at V and 7 bases at J, with 21 bases between the two ends. The CDR3 protein is CASSPLPRGRGEKLFF. CDR3 nucleotides: TGCGCCAGCAGTCCTCTCCCGCGAGGGCGAGGTGAAAAACTGTTTTTT.

This clonotype turned up a few times. The V and J genes are TRBV10-3 and TRBJ1-5, with 8 nucleotides matching TRBD1. The CDR3 consists of 14 residues. The ends lost 10 bases at V and 6 bases at J; junction bases unmatched: 11. Germline lookup yields CDR1 ENHRY and CDR2 SYGVKD. The chain's CDR3 is CATTQDRAVQPQHF. CDR3 coding DNA: TGTGCCACCACCCAGGACAGGGCGGTTCAGCCCCAGCATTTT.